Each of the 13 T cell receptor beta chains below was sequenced from the same sample in a study of blood T cell repertoires in COVID-19. Only in-frame clones appear in the TCRdb table, and some are missing; sequencing was by immunoSEQ multiplex PCR. Here the sample spans roughly 59,000 clones, roughly four fifths being singletons. The sample taken for sequencing was peripheral blood. The origin of the receptors is a human donor in a cohort sampled during active COVID-19.

The chain combines TRBV19 with TRBJ1-2, with D hard to call. V lost 5 bases, J lost 6 bases, and 16 bases lay in between. The CDR3 extends over 14 amino acids. Germline values: CDR1 LNHDA, CDR2 SQIVND (reference sequence). The CDR3 protein is CASSLQITSNGYTF. In DNA, the CDR3 is TGTGCCAGTAGTCTACAGATTACGTCGAATGGCTACACCTTC.

This rearrangement joins TRBV20-1 to TRBJ2-5; D may be TRBD1 (6 bases). Trimming pared 5 bases from V and 7 bases from J, leaving 11 bases between. CDR1 DFQATT and CDR2 SNEGSKA come from the germline V gene (reference sequence). This CDR3 comprises 11 residues. CDR3 DNA: TGCAGTGCTCCAGGGGTGGTGACCCAGTACTTC. This translates into CSAPGVVTQYF.

This clone rates as medium-sized. The rearrangement joins TRBV28 to TRBJ2-3, with a tentative D call TRBD1 (6 bases). The CDR3 length is 13 residues. CDR1 and CDR2 (germline): MDHEN, SYDVKM. Trimming removed 7 bases from V and 10 bases from J, with 18 bases in between. DNA for the CDR3: TGTGCCAGCACCAATTTCAGGGGCGATCCGCAGTATTTT. Its translation is CASTNFRGDPQYF.

On this clone: Different DNA sequences within this sample yield the same CDR3. The chain links TRBV27 to TRBJ2-3, with TRBD1 matching 7 bases. Germline-derived CDR1 and CDR2 are MNHEY and SMNVEV (reference sequence). The CDR3 totals 13 residues. With 6 bases clipped from V and 2 bases from J, the junction kept 2 bases outside the gene matches. Written as DNA, the CDR3 is TGTGCCAGCAGGACAGGGAACACAGATACGCAGTATTTT. Translation gives CASRTGNTDTQYF.

The CDR3 loop is CASSFGREQYF. The CDR3, as DNA: TGTGCCAGCAGTTTTGGTCGGGAGCAGTACTTC. The V gene is TRBV12-3 or TRBV12-4, the J gene TRBJ2-7; D is undetermined. The CDR3 sequence is 11 residues long. Trimming cost V 3 bases and J 7 bases, with 7 bases left between them.

The sample holds a few counts of this clone. The gene calls are TRBV2 and TRBJ1-5; TRBD1 matches at 7 bases. Germline V CDR1 and CDR2: SNHLY, FYNNEI. Trimming took 4 bases from V and 3 from J; bases not matched to a gene: 3. The CDR3 is made up of 14 amino acids. CDR3 sequence: CASSGQGINQPQHF. The CDR3 DNA follows: TGTGCCAGCAGTGGACAGGGCATCAATCAGCCCCAGCATTTT.

The chain couples TRBV6-5 to TRBJ1-2; weak D call: TRBD1 (6 bases). This CDR3 is 15 amino acids long. The V gene's germline CDR1 is MNHEY and CDR2 SVGAGI. V shed 4 bases and J shed 4 bases, with 16 bases lying between them. In DNA form, the CDR3 reads TGTGCCAGCAGTTCTACAGGGAAGATGGGCTATGGCTACACCTTC. It translates to CASSSTGKMGYGYTF.

This clone was seen only once. The chain has TRBV10-2 and TRBJ1-2; 8 bases are a match to TRBD1. This CDR3 contains 14 residues. J lost 5 bases, V lost 6 bases, and 8 bases had no gene match. Looked up from germline, CDR1 is WSHSY and CDR2 is SAAADI. CDR3 protein: CASSARDRPYGYTF. The CDR3 nucleotides read TGCGCCAGCAGCGCCCGGGACAGGCCGTATGGCTACACCTTC.

The gene calls are TRBV6-5 and TRBJ2-2; D ambiguous. This CDR3 contains 15 residues. Germline loops: CDR1 MNHEY, CDR2 SVGAGI. Trimming stripped 5 bases from V and 5 bases from J, with 15 bases between. The CDR3 nucleotides read TGTGCCAGCAGTCTTGACACACCCAGGACCGGGGAGCTGTTTTTT. Its protein product is CASSLDTPRTGELFF.

The genes are TRBV19 and TRBJ2-2, with TRBD1 matching over 7 bases. Germline assignment: CDR1 LNHDA and CDR2 SQIVND (reference sequence). The length of the CDR3 is 15 residues. The trim removed 7 bases at V and 4 bases at J, leaving 9 bases unmatched. The CDR3 sequence is CASTPGGRGTGELFF. CDR3 nucleotide sequence: TGTGCCAGTACCCCAGGGGGTAGAGGCACCGGGGAGCTGTTTTTT.

The chain combines TRBV28 with TRBJ1-4; 8 nucleotides line up with TRBD1. J lost 7 bases, V lost 8 bases, and 15 bases had no gene match. Germline V gene sequence: CDR1 MDHEN, CDR2 SYDVKM. This CDR3 has 16 residues. CDR3 bases: TGTGCCAGCGGAAACCCAGGGGGCTTTCAGGGTGAAAAACTGTTTTTT. Its translation is CASGNPGGFQGEKLFF.

The chain uses TRBV11-3 and TRBJ2-3, with 8 bases matching TRBD2. Germline CDR1 and CDR2: SGHNT and YENEEA. J gave up 6 bases and V 3 bases, and 8 bases lay outside the gene matches. There are 15 residues in the CDR3. The CDR3 DNA follows: TGTGCCAGCAGCTTTGGAGCGGGAGTGGGTGATACGCAGTATTTT. This sequence encodes CASSFGAGVGDTQYF.

CDR3 in DNA: TGTGCCAGCAGTTTCACCGGGACTAGCGGGAGTGGTGGATCCTACAATGAGCAGTTCTTC. Translating gives CASSFTGTSGSGGSYNEQFF. The chain joins TRBV28 to TRBJ2-1, with 14 bases that match TRBD2. V was clipped by 3 bases and J by 1 base; unmatched bases: 11. The germline V gene encodes CDR1 MDHEN and CDR2 SYDVKM. The CDR3 consists of 20 residues.